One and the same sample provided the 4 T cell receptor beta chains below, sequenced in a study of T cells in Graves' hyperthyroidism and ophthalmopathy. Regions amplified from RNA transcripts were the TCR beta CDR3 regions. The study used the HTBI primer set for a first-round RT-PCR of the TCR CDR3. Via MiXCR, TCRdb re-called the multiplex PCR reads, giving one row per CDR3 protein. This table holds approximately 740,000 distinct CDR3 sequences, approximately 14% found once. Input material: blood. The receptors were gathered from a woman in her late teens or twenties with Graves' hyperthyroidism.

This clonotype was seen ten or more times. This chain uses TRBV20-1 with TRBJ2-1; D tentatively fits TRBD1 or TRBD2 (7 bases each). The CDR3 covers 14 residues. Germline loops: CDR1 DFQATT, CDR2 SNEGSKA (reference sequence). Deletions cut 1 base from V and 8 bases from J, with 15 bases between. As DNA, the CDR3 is TGCAGTGCTAGAGTGGGAGGGGGCGGAGATGAGCAGTTCTTC. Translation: CSARVGGGGDEQFF.

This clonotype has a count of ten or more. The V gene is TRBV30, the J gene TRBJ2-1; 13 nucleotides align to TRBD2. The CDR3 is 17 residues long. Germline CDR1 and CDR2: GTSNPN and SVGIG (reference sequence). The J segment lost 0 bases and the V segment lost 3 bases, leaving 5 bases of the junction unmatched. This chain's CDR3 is CAWRGLAGTSSYNEQFF. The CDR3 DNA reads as TGTGCCTGGAGGGGACTAGCGGGGACAAGCTCCTACAATGAGCAGTTCTTC.

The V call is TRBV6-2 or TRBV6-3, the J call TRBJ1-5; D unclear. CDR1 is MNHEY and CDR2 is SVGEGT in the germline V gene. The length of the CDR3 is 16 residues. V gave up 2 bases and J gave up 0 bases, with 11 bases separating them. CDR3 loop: CASSYGGRYSNQPQHF. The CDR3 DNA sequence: TGTGCCAGCAGTTACGGAGGGCGTTATAGCAATCAGCCCCAGCATTTT.

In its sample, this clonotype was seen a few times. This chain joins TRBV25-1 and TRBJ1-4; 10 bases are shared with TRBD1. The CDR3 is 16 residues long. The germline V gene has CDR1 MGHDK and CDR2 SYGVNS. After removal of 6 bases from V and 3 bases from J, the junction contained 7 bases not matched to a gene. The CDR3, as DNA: TGTGCCAGCAGACCGGGGACAGGGGTTGCTAATGAAAAACTGTTTTTT. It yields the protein CASRPGTGVANEKLFF.